A single sample gave rise to the 21 T cell receptor beta chains below, sequenced in a study of T-cell memory formation after mild COVID-19 (dated by TCRdb to the early 2020s). Library preparation was by 5' RACE. The run used an Illumina NovaSeq 6000. In-frame beta chains were kept once TCRdb had trimmed the public reads at Q25 with fastp and called clones with MiXCR. Rows are combined by CDR3 protein, so each entry shows the most common genes and DNA. Recorded for this sample are around 530,000 distinct CDR3 sequences; 20% to 25% of them occurred a single time. About 8.4% of the sample goes to the ten largest clones. Specimen: PBMCs or a T cell subset sorted from them (not recorded which). Receptor source: an adult woman who had mild COVID-19 (a few samples of this study predate the infection). The sample titles of this study are shuffled in the database, so cell type and time point are left out; the donor was told from shared clones.

This clonotype was detected a few times. This chain joins TRBV5-1 and TRBJ2-5; 13 bases are shared with TRBD2. Germline V CDR1 and CDR2: SGHRS, YFSETQ. Trimming took 5 bases from V and 4 from J; bases not matched to a gene: 14. This CDR3 region has 18 residues. The CDR3 protein is CASRGILAGGPAGETQYF. The CDR3 region has the DNA TGCGCCAGCAGAGGTATACTAGCGGGAGGGCCGGCGGGAGAGACCCAGTACTTC.

The chain combines TRBV20-1 with TRBJ2-3, with a possible D match to TRBD2 (5 bases). V shed 3 bases and J shed 2 bases, with 15 bases lying between them. From germline, CDR1 is DFQATT and CDR2 SNEGSKA (reference sequence). This CDR3 is built from 15 residues. The CDR3 DNA follows: TGCAGTGCTAGGGCTAGCCATACACCCACAGATACGCAGTATTTT. Translation gives CSARASHTPTDTQYF.

This chain joins TRBV3-1 and TRBJ1-2; D might be TRBD1 (6 bases). Germline values: CDR1 LGHDT, CDR2 YNNKEL (reference sequence). Trimming took 1 base from V and 4 from J, leaving 13 bases between them. CDR3 length equals 15 residues. The CDR3 bases are TGTGCCAGCAGCCAAGCTAGGGGGACGATCTATGGCTACACCTTC. Translation: CASSQARGTIYGYTF.

Remarks on this clonotype: A junction boundary mismatches the germline segment, possibly from a read error. V and J are TRBV3-1 and TRBJ2-5, with no clear D. The CDR3 is made up of 15 amino acids. Germline V gene data show CDR1 as LGHDT and CDR2 as YNNKEL (reference sequence). The DNA of the CDR3 is TGTGCCAGCAGCGAAGAGTCTCGTCTACGCGAGACCCAGTACTTC. This sequence encodes CASSEESRLRETQYF.

This chain connects TRBV20-1 to TRBJ1-4; D gene ambiguous. Per germline, CDR1 DFQATT and CDR2 SNEGSKA (reference sequence). V gave up 6 bases and J gave up 4 bases, with 6 bases separating them. This CDR3 spans 11 amino acids. The CDR3 nucleotides read TGCAGTGCCGCTAATAATGAAAAACTGTTTTTT. This codes for CSAANNEKLFF.

Only a few counts were recorded for this clonotype. V and J are TRBV4-1 and TRBJ2-1, with 10 bases matching TRBD2. The junction had 6 bases not matched to a gene; V was cut back by 4 bases and J by 0 bases. Looked up from germline, CDR1 is MGHRA and CDR2 is YSYEKL. This CDR3 is built from 17 residues. CDR3 region: CASSRGLADPSYNEQFF. For the CDR3, the DNA is TGCGCCAGCAGCCGTGGACTAGCGGACCCCTCCTACAATGAGCAGTTCTTC.

The rearrangement uses TRBV4-1 and TRBJ2-7, with 7 nucleotides matching TRBD1. Trimming took 4 bases from V and 3 from J; bases not matched to a gene: 9. This CDR3 contains 15 residues. CDR1 is MGHRA and CDR2 is YSYEKL in the germline V gene. The CDR3 loop is CASSRDRAQDYEQYF. Written as DNA, the CDR3 is TGCGCCAGCAGCCGAGACAGGGCCCAAGACTACGAGCAGTACTTC.

V is TRBV6-6 and J is TRBJ2-3; the match to TRBD2 covers 11 bases. The CDR3 is made up of 15 amino acids. Germline values: CDR1 MNHNY, CDR2 SVGAGI (reference sequence). V shed 6 bases and J 0 bases; nucleotides not matched to a gene: 2. The CDR3, as DNA: TGTGCCAGCAGAGCTAGCGGGGGGAGCACAGATACGCAGTATTTT. It encodes CASRASGGSTDTQYF.

This clonotype has just a few counts. V gene TRBV5-4 combines with J gene TRBJ2-7; D is unresolved. The V end lost 7 bases, the J end lost 2 bases, and 10 bases lay between the germline ends. The germline V gene has CDR1 SGHNT and CDR2 YYREEE (reference sequence). The CDR3 totals 12 residues. CDR3 residues: CASGPHPYEQYF. In nucleotides, the CDR3 is TGTGCCAGCGGACCGCATCCCTACGAGCAGTACTTC.

This clonotype was seen a few times. The chain carries TRBV27 and TRBJ1-5, with 9 bases fitting TRBD1. The CDR3 sequence is 15 residues long. V shed 6 bases, J shed 7 bases, and the junction held 10 bases outside the gene matches. CDR1 is MNHEY, CDR2 SMNVEV, per germline (reference sequence). The CDR3 reads CASRRAGQGGQPQHF. CDR3 DNA sequence: TGTGCCAGCAGGCGGGCGGGACAGGGCGGACAGCCCCAGCATTTT.

The chain combines TRBV10-3 with TRBJ2-3, with a tentative D call TRBD2 (5 bases). Germline CDR1 is ENHRY and CDR2 is SYGVKD. CDR3 size: 11 residues. V was pared by 5 bases and J by 6 bases, with 6 bases between. The CDR3: CAISPGDTQYF. The DNA for the CDR3 is TGTGCCATCAGTCCGGGGGATACGCAGTATTTT.

This clonotype was recorded a few times. J is TRBJ2-1 and V is TRBV5-6; D is perhaps TRBD2 (5 bases). This CDR3 has 14 amino acids. CDR1 and CDR2 from the germline V gene are SGHDT and YYEEEE. Trimming removed 1 base from V and 9 bases from J, with 14 bases in between. CDR3 coding DNA: TGTGCCAGCAGCTTGCGCCTGGGAGTAAGTGAGCAGTTCTTC. It is translated as CASSLRLGVSEQFF.

This clonotype occurred many times. This rearrangement joins TRBV7-9 to TRBJ1-5; D is uncertain. From germline, CDR1 is SEHNR and CDR2 FQNEAQ (reference sequence). The V end lost 1 base, the J end lost 0 bases, and 10 bases lay between the germline ends. This CDR3 spans 16 amino acids. CDR3 sequence reads: CASSLEGTYSNQPQHF. CDR3 coding DNA: TGTGCCAGCAGCTTAGAAGGCACGTATAGCAATCAGCCCCAGCATTTT.

The V gene is TRBV5-8, the J gene TRBJ2-5; D might be TRBD2 (6 bases). With 4 bases removed from V and 3 bases from J, the gap between germline ends came to 19 bases. The CDR3 sequence is 16 residues long. Per germline, CDR1 SGHTS and CDR2 YDEGEE. This chain's CDR3 is CASSRTSGTHKETQYF. The CDR3 bases are TGTGCCAGCAGCCGGACCTCCGGGACTCATAAAGAGACCCAGTACTTC.

The J gene is TRBJ1-2, the V gene TRBV12-3 or TRBV12-4; D may be TRBD1 (5 bases). With 5 bases removed from V and 1 base from J, the gap between germline ends came to 17 bases. CDR3 size: 16 residues. The CDR3 nucleotides are TGTGCCAGCAGTCGTCAAGGACAAGGTGGTAACTATGGCTACACCTTC. Its protein is CASSRQGQGGNYGYTF.

The rearrangement joins TRBV6-5 to TRBJ1-2; D is perhaps TRBD1 (6 bases). Trimming shortened V by 2 bases and J by 8 bases, and 12 bases separated the two germline ends. Germline loops: CDR1 MNHEY, CDR2 SVGAGI. The CDR3 spans 13 residues. CDR3 protein: CASSYVEGGGYTF. The CDR3 DNA reads TGTGCCAGCAGTTACGTGGAAGGGGGAGGCTACACCTTC.

This clonotype was observed a few times. The chain links TRBV15 to TRBJ2-7, with 7 positions matching TRBD2. CDR3 size: 14 residues. Unmatched junction bases numbered 10, after V lost 7 bases and J lost 4 bases. The germline gives CDR1 LNHNV, CDR2 YYDKDF (reference sequence). Here the CDR3 reads CATMATAGDYEQYF. In DNA form, the CDR3 reads TGTGCCACCATGGCCACTGCGGGGGATTACGAGCAGTACTTC. Drawing the rest from reference TRBV15 and TRBJ2-7, the complete variable domain is DAMVIQNPRYQVTQFGKPVTLSCSQTLNHNVMYWYQQKSSQAPKLLFHYYDKDFNNEADTPDNFQSRRPNTSFCFLDIRSPGLGDTAMYLCATMATAGDYEQYFGPGTRLTVT.

This clonotype has ten or more counts. This chain links TRBV7-3 with TRBJ2-3; TRBD2 matches at 9 bases. The germline gives CDR1 SGHTA, CDR2 FQGTGA. The CDR3 contains 14 residues. The junction had 2 bases not matched to a gene; V was cut back by 3 bases and J by 4 bases. The CDR3 region is CASSLGLAADTQYF. The CDR3 DNA follows: TGTGCCAGCAGCTTGGGACTAGCCGCAGATACGCAGTATTTT.

The chain is built from TRBV20-1 and TRBJ1-1; possibly TRBD1 for D (6 bases). The CDR3 totals 15 residues. Germline CDR1 reads DFQATT; CDR2 reads SNEGSKA (reference sequence). The ends were cut back, 0 bases at V and 7 bases at J, with 18 bases in the middle. The CDR3 reads CSARDGSGGRGEAFF. CDR3 in DNA: TGCAGTGCTAGAGATGGAAGTGGGGGGCGCGGTGAAGCTTTCTTT.

This chain links TRBV6-5 with TRBJ2-6, with D perhaps TRBD2 (5 bases). Germline CDR1 reads MNHEY; CDR2 reads SVGAGI. The CDR3 spans 17 residues. V was clipped by 5 bases and J by 3 bases, with 17 bases between them. The CDR3 region is CASSDLGVAGGANVLTF. The CDR3 nucleotides read TGTGCCAGCAGTGACCTCGGGGTAGCTGGTGGGGCCAACGTCCTGACTTTC.

The chain recombines TRBV15 with TRBJ1-2; D perhaps matches TRBD1 (5 bases). Trimming cost V 2 bases and J 4 bases, with 8 bases left between them. The CDR3 sequence is 13 residues long. Germline V gives CDR1 LNHNV, CDR2 YYDKDF (reference sequence). CDR3 nucleotides: TGTGCCACCAGCAGACAGGGTCCCTATGGCTACACCTTC. Translated: CATSRQGPYGYTF.